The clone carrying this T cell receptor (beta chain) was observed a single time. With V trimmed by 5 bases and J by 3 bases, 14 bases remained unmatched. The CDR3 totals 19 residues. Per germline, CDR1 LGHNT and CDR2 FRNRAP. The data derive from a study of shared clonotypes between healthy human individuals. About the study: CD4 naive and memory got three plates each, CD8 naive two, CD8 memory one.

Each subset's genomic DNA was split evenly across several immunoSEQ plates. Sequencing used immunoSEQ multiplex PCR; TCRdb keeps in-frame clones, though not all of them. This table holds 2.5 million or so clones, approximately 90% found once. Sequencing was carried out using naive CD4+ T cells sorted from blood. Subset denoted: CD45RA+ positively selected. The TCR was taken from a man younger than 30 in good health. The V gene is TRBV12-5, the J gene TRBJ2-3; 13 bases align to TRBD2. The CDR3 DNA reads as TGTGCTAGTGGTCGACGGACTAGCGGGAGTGTGGAAAGTACAGATACGCAGTATTTT. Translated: CASGRRTSGSVESTDTQYF.